A selection of T cell receptor beta chains follows, all from one sample in a study of blood T cell repertoires in COVID-19. Sequencing used immunoSEQ multiplex PCR; TCRdb keeps in-frame clones, though not all of them. The sample lists about 36,000 clones, about 80% occurring once. Input material: peripheral blood. These receptors were collected from a man aged 60-69 years with active COVID-19. CDR3s include the opening cysteine and the closing phenylalanine or tryptophan. D genes are given only for firm matches. Clone size appears in some rows only: once, few, many, or a class for an expanded clone.

TRBV5-1	TRBJ2-7	16	TRBD1	few	TGCGCCAGCAGCCCCGGAGGGACAGGGATGACCTACGAGCAGTACTTC	CASSPGGTGMTYEQYF
TRBV7-2	TRBJ2-5	16	TRBD2	-	TGTGCCAGCAGCTTCAAAAGCGGGGGTTTTCAAGAGACCCAGTACTTC	CASSFKSGGFQETQYF
TRBV30	TRBJ1-2	13	-	few	TGTGCCTGGAGTGTTATTAGGGGGTCTGGCTACACCTTC	CAWSVIRGSGYTF
TRBV27	TRBJ2-1	16	TRBD2	-	TGTGCCAGCAGTTTATCGGCTAGCGGGAGTTTCATTGAGCAGTTCTTC	CASSLSASGSFIEQFF
TRBV28	TRBJ1-2	13	TRBD1	-	TGTGCCAGCAGTTTGGGGACAGGGAATGGCTACACCTTC	CASSLGTGNGYTF
TRBV27	TRBJ2-7	17	TRBD2	-	TGTGCCAGCAGTCCCCTTACCCCTACTAGCGGGGGTTACGAGCAGTACTTC	CASSPLTPTSGGYEQYF
TRBV4-3	TRBJ2-1	15	-	-	TGCGCCAGCAGCCAACAGGAGGGCCCCTACAATGAGCAGTTCTTC	CASSQQEGPYNEQFF
TRBV29-1	TRBJ1-2	12	-	-	TGCAGCGTTGAAAGGGGAATCTATGGCTACACCTTC	CSVERGIYGYTF
TRBV9	TRBJ2-1	17	TRBD1	few	TGTGCCAGCAGCGAGGCCCCCGGGACAGGGCGTTACAATGAGCAGTTCTTC	CASSEAPGTGRYNEQFF
TRBV10-3	TRBJ2-5	13	-	-	TGTGCCATCAGTCCGGGAGCTCAAGAGACCCAGTACTTC	CAISPGAQETQYF
TRBV10-3	TRBJ2-1	15	TRBD2	-	TGTGCCATCAGATTGACTAGCGCAGGGGACAATGAGCAGTTCTTC	CAIRLTSAGDNEQFF
TRBV7-6	TRBJ1-1	15	-	-	TGTGCCAGCAGCTTAGCCGTAGTCTCGGACACTGAAGCTTTCTTT	CASSLAVVSDTEAFF
TRBV11-1	TRBJ2-1	15	-	-	TGTGCCAGCAGCTTATCCGAGGGCCCGGTTAATGAGCAGTTCTTC	CASSLSEGPVNEQFF
TRBV9	TRBJ2-2	15	-	-	TGTGCCAGCGGGACCAGGGGAAAAAAGGACGGGGAGCTGTTTTTT	CASGTRGKKDGELFF
TRBV7-3	TRBJ1-1	15	-	-	TGTGCCAGCAGCTTAACCCAAGACAAGAACACTGAAGCTTTCTTT	CASSLTQDKNTEAFF
TRBV5-4	TRBJ2-3	15	TRBD2	-	TGTGCCAGCAGCTTGGAGGCGGGAGGGCCAGATACGCAGTATTTT	CASSLEAGGPDTQYF
TRBV30	TRBJ1-5	14	-	few	TGTGCCTGGAGTTTGGGGCCTAGCAATCAGCCCCAGCATTTT	CAWSLGPSNQPQHF
TRBV5-6	TRBJ2-3	18	TRBD1	-	TGTGCCAGCAGTTCTGACAGGGTTGAAGGGTGGTCGTCAGATACGCAGTATTTT	CASSSDRVEGWSSDTQYF
TRBV5-5	TRBJ2-2	18	TRBD1	few	TGTGCCAGCAGCTTGTGGGGACAGGGGGCGCACAGCGCCGGGGAGCTGTTTTTT	CASSLWGQGAHSAGELFF
TRBV5-3	TRBJ2-7	15	TRBD1	-	TGTGCCAGAAGCTGCCGGGACAGGGGGCGACGAGAGCAGTACTTC	CARSCRDRGRREQYF
TRBV6-1	TRBJ1-5	15	-	-	TGTGCCAGCAGTGATAGGGTAGGGGGCAATCAGCCCCAGCATTTT	CASSDRVGGNQPQHF
TRBV9	TRBJ2-5	15	TRBD2	once	TGTGCCAGCAGCGTAGCGGGCGGGAGGGGGGAGACCCAGTACTTC	CASSVAGGRGETQYF
TRBV28	TRBJ1-1	16	-	-	TGTGCCAGCAGCGTTGCATCCACAGGGAGAGCCTCTGAAGCTTTCTTT	CASSVASTGRASEAFF
TRBV6-1	TRBJ1-6	15	-	-	TGTGCCAGCAGTGAAGACAGGGCAGGCAATTCACCCCTCCACTTT	CASSEDRAGNSPLHF
TRBV2	TRBJ1-2	13	-	-	TGTGCCAGCAGTGACACAGGGAACTATGGCTACACCTTC	CASSDTGNYGYTF
TRBV7-7	TRBJ1-5	13	-	-	TGTGCTAGCAGCGGGGTCGGAGGACAGCCCCAGCATTTT	CASSGVGGQPQHF
TRBV14	TRBJ2-7	16	-	-	TGTGCCAGCAGCCGAGCGGGTATGGTAGCGCCCTACGAGCAGTACTTC	CASSRAGMVAPYEQYF
TRBV6-6	TRBJ1-6	15	-	-	TGTGCCAGCAGTTATCGTACAGCCTATAATTCACCCCTCCACTTT	CASSYRTAYNSPLHF
TRBV1	TRBJ2-2	13	-	-	TGCACCAGCAGTAATAGCGGGAGATGGGAGCTGTTTTTT	CTSSNSGRWELFF
TRBV7-2	TRBJ2-7	14	-	-	TGTGCCAGCAGCCCCGATGGCGGCCCCTACGAGCAGTACTTC	CASSPDGGPYEQYF
TRBV4-3	TRBJ2-7	16	TRBD2	-	TGCGCCAGCAGCCCGAACTACGGGACTAGCCGTCACGAGCAGTACTTC	CASSPNYGTSRHEQYF
TRBV4-3	TRBJ2-7	16	TRBD2	-	TGCGCCAGCAGCCAAGATCGAGAGGGGAGGGCCTACGAGCAGTACTTC	CASSQDREGRAYEQYF
TRBV7-9	TRBJ2-1	13	-	-	TGTGCCAGCAGCTCCCGGGATTACAATGAGCAGTTCTTC	CASSSRDYNEQFF
TRBV5-6	TRBJ1-6	15	-	-	TGTGCCAGCAGCTTGGGACTGACCTATAATTCACCCCTCCACTTT	CASSLGLTYNSPLHF
TRBV5-5	TRBJ2-3	16	TRBD2	-	TGTGCCAGCAGCTTGGCACTAGCGGGTCCCACAGATACGCAGTATTTT	CASSLALAGPTDTQYF
TRBV7-8	TRBJ1-3	16	TRBD1	-	TGTGCCAGCAGCTTAACAGGGGGAGGCTCTGGAAACACCATATATTTT	CASSLTGGGSGNTIYF
TRBV5-1	TRBJ1-1	14	TRBD1	-	TGCGCCAGCAGCTCGGGACAGGGGAGGGCTGAAGCTTTCTTT	CASSSGQGRAEAFF
TRBV5-1	TRBJ2-3	12	TRBD1	-	TGCGCCAGCAGTTCCGGACAGGAGAAGCAGTATTTT	CASSSGQEKQYF
TRBV27	TRBJ2-7	14	TRBD2	-	TGTACTAGCGGGAGGGTCCCCTCTCTCTACGAGCAGTACTTC	CTSGRVPSLYEQYF
TRBV25-1	TRBJ1-3	13	-	-	TGTGCCAGCCTTTGGGAGGCTGGAAACACCATATATTTT	CASLWEAGNTIYF
TRBV18	TRBJ2-3	17	-	few	TGTGCCAGCTCACCCCCCAATCAGGGCCTTCTCGGGTATACGCAGTATTTT	CASSPPNQGLLGYTQYF
TRBV25-1	TRBJ2-1	15	TRBD1	-	TGTGCCAGCGGAAAGGGGACAGGGGTTTACAATGAGCAGTTCTTC	CASGKGTGVYNEQFF